Listed here is a single T cell receptor (beta chain). Antigen: not known. Built from TCR beta cDNA, the libraries had unique molecular identifiers in them. Each batch of about 0.9 to 10 million T cells produced hundreds of thousands of cDNA molecules. TCRdb passed the PCR reads through MiXCR, listing each CDR3 protein once. The sample has more than 500,000 distinct CDR3 sequences; less than 40% are singletons. The source of the sample is a study of post-analysis software for immune sequencing data. Study-wide background: In terms of disease course, relapsing-remitting, secondary progressive and progressive-relapsing multiple sclerosis were included. Study-level points and caveats: For normalized Chao1 diversity, multiple sclerosis patients scored significantly lower than controls did.

The specimen was blood. The clonotype was recovered from a girl younger than 18 with multiple sclerosis.

CDR3 bases: TGTGCCAGCAGCTTAGGGGTAAAACAGCCCCAGCATTTT. This codes for CASSLGVKQPQHF. The chain recombines TRBV11-2 with TRBJ1-5; D is unresolved. Trimming pared 1 base from V and 7 bases from J, leaving 8 bases between. From germline, CDR1 is SGHAT and CDR2 FQNNGV. The length of the CDR3 is 13 residues.